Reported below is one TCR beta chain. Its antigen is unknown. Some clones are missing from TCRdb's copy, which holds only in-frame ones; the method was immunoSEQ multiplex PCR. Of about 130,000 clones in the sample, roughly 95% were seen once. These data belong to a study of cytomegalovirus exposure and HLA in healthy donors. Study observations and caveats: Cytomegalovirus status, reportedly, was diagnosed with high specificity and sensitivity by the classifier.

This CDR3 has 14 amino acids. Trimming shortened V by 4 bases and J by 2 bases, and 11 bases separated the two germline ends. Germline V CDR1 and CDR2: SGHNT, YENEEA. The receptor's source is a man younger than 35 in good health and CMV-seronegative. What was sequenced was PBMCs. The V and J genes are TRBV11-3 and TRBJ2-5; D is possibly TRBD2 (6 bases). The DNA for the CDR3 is TGTGCCAGCAGCTGGATTAGCGGTCAAGAGACCCAGTACTTC. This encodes CASSWISGQETQYF.